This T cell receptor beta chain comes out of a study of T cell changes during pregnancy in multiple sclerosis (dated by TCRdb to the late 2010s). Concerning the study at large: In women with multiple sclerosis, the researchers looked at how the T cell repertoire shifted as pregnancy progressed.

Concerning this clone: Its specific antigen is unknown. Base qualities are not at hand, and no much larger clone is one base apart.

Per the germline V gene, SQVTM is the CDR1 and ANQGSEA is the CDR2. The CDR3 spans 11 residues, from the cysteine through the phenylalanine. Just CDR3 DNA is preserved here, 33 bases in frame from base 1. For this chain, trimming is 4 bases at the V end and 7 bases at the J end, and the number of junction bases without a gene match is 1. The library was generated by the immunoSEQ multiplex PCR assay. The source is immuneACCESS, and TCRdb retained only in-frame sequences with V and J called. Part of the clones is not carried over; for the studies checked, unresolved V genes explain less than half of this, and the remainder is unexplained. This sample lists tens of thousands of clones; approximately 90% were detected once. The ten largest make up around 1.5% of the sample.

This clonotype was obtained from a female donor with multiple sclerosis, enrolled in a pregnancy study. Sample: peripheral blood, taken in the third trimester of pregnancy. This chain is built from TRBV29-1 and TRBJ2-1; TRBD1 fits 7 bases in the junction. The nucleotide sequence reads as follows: TGCAGCGTTGTGGACAGGAATGAGCAGTTCTTC. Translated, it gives CSVVDRNEQFF.